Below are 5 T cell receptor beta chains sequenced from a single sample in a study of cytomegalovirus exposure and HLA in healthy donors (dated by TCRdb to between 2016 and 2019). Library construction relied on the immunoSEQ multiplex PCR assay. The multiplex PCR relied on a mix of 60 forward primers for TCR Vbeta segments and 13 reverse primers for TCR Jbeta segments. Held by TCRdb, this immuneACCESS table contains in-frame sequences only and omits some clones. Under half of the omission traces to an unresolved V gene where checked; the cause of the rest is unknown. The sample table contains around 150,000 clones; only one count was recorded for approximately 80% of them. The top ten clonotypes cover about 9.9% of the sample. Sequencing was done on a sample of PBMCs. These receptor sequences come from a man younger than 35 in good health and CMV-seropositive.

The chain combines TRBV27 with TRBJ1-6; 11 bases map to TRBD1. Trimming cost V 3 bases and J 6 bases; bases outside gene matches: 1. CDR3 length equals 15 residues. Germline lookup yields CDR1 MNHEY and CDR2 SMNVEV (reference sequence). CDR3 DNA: TGTGCCAGCAGTTTGGACAGGGGGCTTAATTCACCCCTCCACTTT. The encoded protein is CASSLDRGLNSPLHF.

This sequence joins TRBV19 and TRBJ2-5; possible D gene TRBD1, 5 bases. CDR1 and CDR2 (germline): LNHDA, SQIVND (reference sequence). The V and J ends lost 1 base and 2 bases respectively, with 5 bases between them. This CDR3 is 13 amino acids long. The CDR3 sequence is CASSIGQQETQYF. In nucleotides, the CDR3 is TGTGCCAGTAGTATAGGACAGCAAGAGACCCAGTACTTC.

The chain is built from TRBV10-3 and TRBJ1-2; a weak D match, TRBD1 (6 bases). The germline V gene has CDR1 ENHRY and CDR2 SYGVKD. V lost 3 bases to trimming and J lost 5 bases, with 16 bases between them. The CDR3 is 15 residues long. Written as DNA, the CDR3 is TGTGCCATCAGTGATCAGGGGAATCGATTTTATGGCTACACCTTC. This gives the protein CAISDQGNRFYGYTF.

The CDR3 DNA sequence: TGTGCCAGCAGTGGTGAGCTATTCTACGAGCAGTACTTC. Its protein is CASSGELFYEQYF. The chain is built from TRBV6-1 and TRBJ2-7; D call uncertain. The CDR3 totals 13 residues. Germline CDR1 is MNHNS and CDR2 is SASEGT. V shed 4 bases and J shed 3 bases, with 10 bases lying between them.

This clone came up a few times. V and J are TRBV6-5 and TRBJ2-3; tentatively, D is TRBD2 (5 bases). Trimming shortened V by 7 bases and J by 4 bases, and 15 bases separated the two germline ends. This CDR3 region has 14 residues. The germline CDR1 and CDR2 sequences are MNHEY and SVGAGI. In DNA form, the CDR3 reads TGTGCCAGCAATCGTCGGGATCACGCAGATACGCAGTATTTT. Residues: CASNRRDHADTQYF.